This paragraph reports one T cell receptor beta chain. What it binds is not known. The sample belongs to a study of graft-versus-host responses after intestinal transplantation. In the study overall: Every recipient underwent anti-thymocyte globulin induction, then tacrolimus and steroids for roughly three years. Study-wide findings and caveats: Analysis identified GvH clones in recipient marrow, with some appearing first in ileum or blood.

Profiling relied on immunoSEQ multiplex PCR, and the TCRdb table lists in-frame clones only, not all of them. The sample carries over 45,000 clones, approximately 90% recorded once. Looked up from germline, CDR1 is PRHDT and CDR2 is FYEKMQ (reference sequence). This CDR3 spans 13 amino acids. V gave up 5 bases and J gave up 3 bases, with 10 bases separating them. The TCR comes from a human patient who received an intestinal transplant, so some T cells may come from the graft donor. Sequencing was performed on PBMCs, taken 26 days after transplant. This chain links TRBV13 with TRBJ1-1; no definite D call. CDR3 in amino acids: CASSQLLYTEAFF. The CDR3 DNA reads TGTGCCAGCAGCCAACTCTTGTACACTGAAGCTTTCTTT.